The 14 T cell receptor beta chains presented below share a single source sample, sequenced in a study of blood T cells in healthy people across ages. Sample-barcoded 5' priming and a J-beta primer mix drove a second PCR of 7 to 11 cycles. One entry per CDR3 protein results from TCRdb running MiXCR on the 5' RACE reads. This repertoire shows 590,000 or so distinct CDR3 sequences, about 30% found once; its top ten account for around 16%. Sequencing was carried out using blood. Receptors were obtained from a woman older than 75 in good health.

This clonotype was counted at least ten times. The rearrangement uses TRBV29-1 and TRBJ1-5; a weak D match, TRBD1 (5 bases). The V gene lost 7 bases and the J gene lost 6 bases, with 22 bases spanning the gap. CDR3 length: 15 amino acids. Germline V gene sequence: CDR1 SQVTM, CDR2 ANQGSEA. As DNA, the CDR3 is TGCAGCGCGACAATCTCCGGGACTCTGGGTCAGCCCCAGCATTTT. Its translation is CSATISGTLGQPQHF.

This clonotype was observed a few times. This chain connects TRBV6-6 to TRBJ2-6; no definite D call. The ends were cut back, 4 bases at V and 0 bases at J, with 7 bases in the middle. Germline V gene data show CDR1 as MNHNY and CDR2 as SVGAGI (reference sequence). CDR3 length: 15 residues. CDR3 protein: CASSFSGSGANVLTF. The CDR3 DNA reads TGTGCCAGCAGTTTTTCCGGCTCTGGGGCCAACGTCCTGACTTTC.

This clonotype was found many times. V gene TRBV7-2 combines with J gene TRBJ1-2; 8 bases are a match to TRBD1. From germline, CDR1 is SGHTA and CDR2 FQGNSA. The CDR3 is made up of 15 amino acids. V trimming: 3 bases; J trimming: 6 bases; junction bases outside the gene matches: 9. In DNA form, the CDR3 reads TGTGCCAGCAGCTTTAGGATGGGACAGGAAAATGGCTACACCTTC. Translated, it gives CASSFRMGQENGYTF.

Comments on this clonotype: This sequence may be a read error, since a much larger clone differs from it by one base. The genes are TRBV10-2 and TRBJ2-7, with unresolved D. V was shortened by 6 bases and J by 6 bases, with 18 bases between the two germline ends. The CDR3 is 14 residues long. Germline lookup yields CDR1 WSHSY and CDR2 SAAADI. CDR3 coding DNA: TGCGCCAGCAGAGGCCAGAAGGTAGGGTCCGAGCAGTACTTC. Translated, it gives CASRGQKVGSEQYF.

As to this clonotype: One end of the junction does not line up with germline, which may come from a read error. The V and J genes are TRBV28 and TRBJ2-7, with TRBD1 matching over 7 bases. The CDR3 extends over 14 amino acids. Germline CDR1 reads MDHEN; CDR2 reads SYDVKM. The CDR3 DNA is TGTGCCAGCACCCCGGGACAGACCCGCTACGAGCGGTACTTC. Amino acids: CASTPGQTRYERYF.

Only a few counts were recorded for this clonotype. The chain joins TRBV7-3 to TRBJ2-2; D ambiguous. Germline V gives CDR1 SGHTA, CDR2 FQGTGA. Trimming stripped 0 bases from V and 6 bases from J, with 8 bases between. The CDR3 covers 14 residues. The CDR3 DNA is TGTGCCAGCAGCTTAACGTCAGCGTCCGGGGAGCTGTTTTTT. Translated, it gives CASSLTSASGELFF.

Points on this clonotype: It may be a read error: a sequence one base away is much more abundant. The rearrangement links TRBV6-1 to TRBJ2-7; 9 bases fit TRBD1. The CDR3 is 17 residues long. Trimming took 5 bases from V and 7 from J; bases not matched to a gene: 18. Germline values: CDR1 MNHNS, CDR2 SASEGT. The DNA of the CDR3 is TGTGCCAGCAGTATCAGAGGGGGACAGGGCTTATACAATGAGCAGTACTTC. Amino acid sequence: CASSIRGGQGLYNEQYF.

With regard to this clonotype: A much larger clonotype is one base distant, so this may be a read error. The CDR3 nucleotides read TGCAGTGCTAGAGATCGAGGGCTAGCGGGGGGCCTATACAATGAGCAGTACTTC. This sequence encodes CSARDRGLAGGLYNEQYF. V and J are TRBV20-1 and TRBJ2-5; 11 nucleotides agree with TRBD2. CDR1 and CDR2 from the germline V gene are DFQATT and SNEGSKA (reference sequence). The V gene end was trimmed by 0 bases and the J gene end by 11 bases; junction bases not matched to a gene: 20. This CDR3 has 18 amino acids.

This clonotype showed up many times. The chain has TRBV20-1 and TRBJ2-7; TRBD2 might be the D (5 bases). The germline V gene has CDR1 DFQATT and CDR2 SNEGSKA (reference sequence). The CDR3 totals 14 residues. V dropped 2 bases and J dropped 4 bases, with 15 bases sitting between them. The CDR3 DNA is TGCAGTGCTAGACCATCCGGGGAGCCTTACGAGCAGTACTTC. Protein: CSARPSGEPYEQYF.

This clonotype turned up a few times. A much larger clone lies one base from this, so it may be a read error. The V and J genes are TRBV7-9 and TRBJ2-1; D may match TRBD1 or TRBD2 (5 bases each). V was pared by 5 bases and J by 6 bases, with 14 bases between. The CDR3 contains 14 residues. Germline V gene lookup returns CDR1 SEHNR and CDR2 FQNEAQ (reference sequence). DNA of the CDR3: TGTGCCAGCAGCCCTGGGGGAAGGGGCAATGAGCAGTTCTTC. Amino acids: CASSPGGRGNEQFF.

This clonotype was recorded many times. The rearrangement links TRBV5-6 to TRBJ1-6; 11 nucleotides match TRBD1. Germline V gene lookup returns CDR1 SGHDT and CDR2 YYEEEE. The V gene end was trimmed by 2 bases and the J gene end by 10 bases; junction bases not matched to a gene: 5. CDR3 length: 15 residues. The CDR3 sequence: CASSFQGQGASPLHF. As DNA, the CDR3 is TGTGCCAGCAGCTTCCAAGGACAGGGGGCATCACCCCTCCACTTT.

At least ten counts were recorded for this clonotype. The J gene is TRBJ2-7, the V gene TRBV18; D ambiguous. The CDR3 consists of 14 residues. Germline V gene data show CDR1 as KGHSH and CDR2 as LQKENI. V was clipped by 5 bases and J by 5 bases, with 16 bases between them. The CDR3 region is CASSSAARPNEQYF. The CDR3 region has the DNA TGTGCCAGCTCATCCGCGGCCCGTCCCAACGAGCAGTACTTC.

This sequence joins TRBV20-1 and TRBJ2-3; possibly TRBD1 for D (5 bases). The CDR3 spans 15 residues. The germline CDR1 and CDR2 sequences are DFQATT and SNEGSKA (reference sequence). The V gene lost 1 base and the J gene lost 1 base, with 12 bases spanning the gap. The CDR3 DNA sequence: TGCAGTGCTAGAGTTCCAGGGTCGGGCACAGATACGCAGTATTTT. This sequence encodes CSARVPGSGTDTQYF.

This clonotype was seen at least ten times. The chain employs TRBV20-1 and TRBJ2-1; D gene ambiguous. This CDR3 is 16 amino acids long. Per the germline V gene, CDR1 is DFQATT and CDR2 is SNEGSKA (reference sequence). Between the trimmed V and J ends, which lost 0 bases and 0 bases, there was a span of 12 bases. In DNA, the CDR3 is TGCAGTGCTAGAGAAACGGCAGCTAGCTCCTACAATGAGCAGTTCTTC. It specifies CSARETAASSYNEQFF.